The T cell receptor beta chain described here comes from a study of blood T cell repertoires in COVID-19. Two negative PCRs, clearance, or symptom resolution had been documented for recovered Cohort 3 donors. Repertoires were generated with immunoSEQ multiplex PCR, while TCRdb's copy carries only in-frame clones and drops some. The data contain 300,000 or so clones, 85% to 90% of them singletons. This CDR3 contains 11 residues. Deletions cut 5 bases from V and 3 bases from J, with 7 bases between. Germline V gene lookup returns CDR1 GTSNPN and CDR2 SVGIG (reference sequence). Material: PBMCs or T cells enriched from blood (not recorded which). The rearrangement joins TRBV30 to TRBJ1-2; a possible D gene is TRBD1 (6 bases). This clonotype was obtained from a woman under 30 who had recovered from COVID-19. CDR3 protein: CAWGQYYGYTF. The CDR3 region has the DNA TGTGCCTGGGGACAGTACTATGGCTACACCTTC.